This T cell receptor beta chain came from a study of OX40 agonist ivuxolimab in advanced cancers. The wider study: Patients enrolled in dose escalation were diagnosed with hepatocellular carcinoma, melanoma, renal cell or head and neck cancer. Study-wide findings and caveats: Expanded clones tended on average to be more numerous among CD8+ T cells than CD4+. Low normalized T-cell clonal expansion also characterized some of the nonresponders.

Peripheral blood came from all dose cohorts at three timepoints. TCRdb keeps only in-frame clones here, not all; method: immunoSEQ multiplex PCR. The sample consists of around 86,000 clones, 89% of them appearing once. This clone was observed a single time. Its cognate antigen is unknown. The germline V gene has CDR1 MNHEY and CDR2 SMNVEV (reference sequence). The CDR3 length is 12 residues. After removal of 5 bases from V and 12 bases from J, the junction contained 8 bases not matched to a gene. The starting material was CD4+ or CD8+ T cells sorted from blood, obtained in a trial of the OX40 agonist ivuxolimab. This TCR was recovered from an adult with an advanced solid tumor such as melanoma, head and neck, liver or kidney cancer. This sequence joins TRBV27 and TRBJ1-2; 8 positions agree with TRBD1. The CDR3 DNA sequence: TGTGCCAGCAGTACGACAGGGGTTGGGGACACCTTC. It encodes CASSTTGVGDTF.